The T cell receptor beta chain described here comes from a study of cytomegalovirus exposure and HLA in healthy donors. General study results and limits: Among donors in an Asian-associated ancestry cluster, a later analysis reportedly found fewer N-insertions than the roughly 700-donor mean. Available immune exposure information was restricted to CMV serostatus only. Most TCR sequences proved rare, with some public TCRs found in many donors. Links to common viral pathogens appeared, in a later analysis, for several of the most significant clusters.

PCR involved 60 Vbeta and 13 Jbeta primers. TCRdb's copy holds only in-frame clones and misses some; the assay was immunoSEQ multiplex PCR. The sample gives 150,000 to 200,000 clones, more than 75% of which show up once; 1.5% to 2% is in the top ten. Comment on this clone: The antigen is unknown.

Looked up from germline, CDR1 is LGHNA and CDR2 is YSLEER. The CDR3 totals 17 residues. Trimming removed 0 bases from V and 2 bases from J; junction bases left unmatched: 4. The rearrangement joins TRBV4-3 to TRBJ2-6; 7 bases match TRBD2. The receptor's source is a woman aged 18-29 years in good health and CMV-seronegative. Input material: PBMCs. The CDR3 DNA is TGCGCCAGCAGCCAAGATGTCGGGGGGACTGGGGCCAACGTCCTGACTTTC. Translated: CASSQDVGGTGANVLTF.